This T cell receptor (beta chain) was obtained from a study of blood T cell repertoires in COVID-19. For the study at large: Whether acute or convalescent, the COVID-19 samples came from the United States, Italy and Spain. From T cells, B-cell-depleted T cells, or PBMCs came the material, which was cDNA or gDNA.

The CDR3 consists of 15 residues. Looked up from germline, CDR1 is KGHSH and CDR2 is LQKENI. Trimming removed 0 bases at V and 0 bases at J, with 7 bases between. In the original workflow: Reference gene primer amplification in the assay estimated nucleated cell counts. Sequencing was performed with immunoSEQ multiplex PCR; in TCRdb, only in-frame clones are kept and a portion is missing. Clone size and V and J calls were adopted from that table, with D and trimming inferred from the DNA. The sample lists 390,000 or so clones; 87% were seen once. The Seattle site enrolled patients during active infection and followed them longitudinally.

The receptor comes from a young woman with COVID-19, enrolled during active disease. The sequenced material came from peripheral blood. The rearrangement joins TRBV18 to TRBJ2-3; the D is unclear. The CDR3 loop is CASSPPSFSTDTQYF. The DNA of the CDR3 is TGTGCCAGCTCACCACCATCTTTTAGCACAGATACGCAGTATTTT.